This TCR beta chain is from a study of blood T cell repertoires in COVID-19. As for the study in general: Samples of COVID-19 (acute and convalescent) were obtained from the United States, Italy and Spain.

This clone was counted once. V was pared by 6 bases and J by 3 bases, with 9 bases of the junction left unmatched. Germline values: CDR1 MNHEY, CDR2 SVGAGI. The CDR3 totals 15 residues. As processed by the authors: It was from reference gene primer amplification that nucleated cell counts were estimated. The method was immunoSEQ multiplex PCR; TCRdb's version includes in-frame clones alone and lacks a portion of them. V and J calls and clone size come straight from that table; D and trimming were deduced from the DNA. The sample records about 22,000 clones, about 92% being singletons. Sequencing input: peripheral blood. The TCR originated in a man aged 65-85 years with acute or convalescent COVID-19. This sequence joins TRBV6-5 and TRBJ2-7; 9 positions match TRBD2. This chain's CDR3 is CASRVGAGGDYEQYF. The CDR3 nucleotides read TGTGCCAGCAGGGTGGGAGCGGGAGGAGACTACGAGCAGTACTTC.